This T cell receptor (beta chain) derives from a study of blood T cell repertoires in COVID-19. Overall study: From the United States, Italy and Spain came samples of acute and convalescent COVID-19. PBMCs, B-cell-depleted T cells, or T cells provided the cDNA or gDNA that made up the material.

The assay was immunoSEQ multiplex PCR, and TCRdb's table has in-frame clones only and misses some. The sample consists of just under 350,000 clones, around 80% of them appearing once. This clone has a handful of counts. Germline values: CDR1 MGHRA, CDR2 YSYEKL. This CDR3 has 14 residues. V shed 4 bases and J 9 bases; nucleotides not matched to a gene: 9. The chain has TRBV4-1 and TRBJ2-1; TRBD1 aligns across 7 bases. Specimen: peripheral blood. The receptor's source is a man aged 25 to 40 with active or convalescent COVID-19. The CDR3 DNA reads as TGCGCCAGCAGCCTAGTGGGACAGCAAGGTGAGCAGTTCTTC. This sequence encodes CASSLVGQQGEQFF.